This T cell receptor beta chain was sequenced for a study of cytomegalovirus exposure and HLA in healthy donors listed by TCRdb under 2017. Regarding the study in general: According to a later analysis, one platform produced both the roughly 110 validation repertoires and the 730 or so repertoires of the first cohort. The study was designed to test whether signatures of past pathogen exposure could be identified by cataloging public T cell receptors. A separate validation cohort of about 110 different subjects was used in addition to the approximately 700-subject first cohort. To predict cytomegalovirus infection status, the study combined high-throughput TCR immunosequencing, statistical association of individual TCRs with disease status, and machine learning.

Note on this clone: The antigen this receptor binds is unknown. No quality values exist for individual bases; no much larger clone is one base distant.

To prepare the library, the immunoSEQ multiplex PCR assay was applied. On the study's bioinformatics: A statistical classification framework was built to diagnose cytomegalovirus status from the catalog of TCR beta chain sequences. TCRdb carries this immuneACCESS record with in-frame sequences only. Its versions omit some clonotypes, under half of them owing to an unresolved V gene in the studies checked, with the rest unexplained. The DNA was the basis for D and trimming; V, J and clone size are from that table. This sample holds tens of thousands of clones; approximately 93% were observed only once. Around 3.5% of the sample belongs to the ten largest clones. Donors formed part of the validation cohort, which comprised 120 subjects and was distinct from the first cohort of under 800 subjects. Deletion took 0 bases off V and 8 bases off J, with a span of 13 bases between the germline ends. The CDR3 spans 14 residues, from the cysteine through the phenylalanine. The only DNA kept is the CDR3, 42 bases in frame from the first base. The germline V gene specifies MNHEY as CDR1 and SVGAGI as CDR2.

The research as a whole found: Of the cluster scores, around 95% were above 0 in a later analysis, which found that TCRs clustered in the first cohort also tended to co-occur in the 95 to 150 validation repertoires. A few of the identified cytomegalovirus-associated TCR beta chains were confirmed in vitro to be specific for cytomegalovirus antigens. A total of 150 to 200 TCR beta chains were listed by the study as associated with cytomegalovirus. Cytomegalovirus status was reported to be diagnosed by the classifier with high specificity and sensitivity in both the original and validation cohorts. While some public TCRs were present in many individuals, most TCR sequences turned up only very rarely across donors. A later analysis lacked HLA typing for the validation cohort, so it scored co-occurrence in that cohort across all 120 or so repertoires. The authors suggested that the approach could potentially be extended to other disease states and immunological phenotypes.

The sequence links TRBV6-5 to TRBJ1-2; the D segment could be TRBD1, given 6 matching bases. Sequencing was performed on PBMCs. The clonotype originates from a woman aged 30 to 39 in good health and CMV-seronegative. The CDR3 sequence is CASSYSDRRGGYTF. The nucleotide sequence is TGTGCCAGCAGTTACTCCGACAGGAGAGGCGGCTACACCTTC.